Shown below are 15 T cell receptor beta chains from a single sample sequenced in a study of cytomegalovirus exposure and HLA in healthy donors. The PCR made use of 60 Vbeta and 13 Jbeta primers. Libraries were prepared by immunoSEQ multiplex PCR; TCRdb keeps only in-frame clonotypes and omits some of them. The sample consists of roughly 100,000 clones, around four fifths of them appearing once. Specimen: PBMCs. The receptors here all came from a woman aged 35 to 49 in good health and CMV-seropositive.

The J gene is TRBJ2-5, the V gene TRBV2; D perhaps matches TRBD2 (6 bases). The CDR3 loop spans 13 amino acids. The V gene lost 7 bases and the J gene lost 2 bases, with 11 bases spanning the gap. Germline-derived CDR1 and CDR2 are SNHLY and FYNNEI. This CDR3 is CASTRGVQETQYF. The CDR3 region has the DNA TGTGCCAGCACGCGGGGAGTACAAGAGACCCAGTACTTC.

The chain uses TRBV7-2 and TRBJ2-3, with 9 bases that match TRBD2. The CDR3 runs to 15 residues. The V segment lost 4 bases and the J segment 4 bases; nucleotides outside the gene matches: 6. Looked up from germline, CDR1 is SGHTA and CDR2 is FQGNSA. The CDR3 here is CASSWRGGQADTQYF. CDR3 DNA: TGTGCCAGCAGCTGGCGGGGGGGCCAAGCAGATACGCAGTATTTT. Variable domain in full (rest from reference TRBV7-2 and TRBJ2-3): GAGVSQSPSNKVTEKGKDVELRCDPISGHTALYWYRQSLGQGLEFLIYFQGNSAPDKSGLPSDRFSAERTGGSVSTLTIQRTQQEDSAVYLCASSWRGGQADTQYFGPGTRLTVL.

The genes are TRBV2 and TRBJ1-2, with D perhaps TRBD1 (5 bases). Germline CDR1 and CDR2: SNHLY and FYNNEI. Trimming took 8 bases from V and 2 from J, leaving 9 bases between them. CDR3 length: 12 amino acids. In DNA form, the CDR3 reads TGTGCCAGCCACAGGATAAACTATGGCTACACCTTC. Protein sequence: CASHRINYGYTF.

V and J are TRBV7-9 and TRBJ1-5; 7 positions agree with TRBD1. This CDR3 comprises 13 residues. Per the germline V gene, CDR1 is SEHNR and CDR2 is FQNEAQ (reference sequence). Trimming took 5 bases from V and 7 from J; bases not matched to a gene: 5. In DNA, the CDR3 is TGTGCCAGCAGCCCCCAGGGGGAACAGCCCCAGCATTTT. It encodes CASSPQGEQPQHF.

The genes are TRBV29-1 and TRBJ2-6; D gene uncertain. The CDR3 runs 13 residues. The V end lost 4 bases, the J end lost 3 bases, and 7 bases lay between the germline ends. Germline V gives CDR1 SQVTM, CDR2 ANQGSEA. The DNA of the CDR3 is TGCAGCGTTGCGGAGTTTGGGGCCAACGTCCTGACTTTC. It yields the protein CSVAEFGANVLTF.

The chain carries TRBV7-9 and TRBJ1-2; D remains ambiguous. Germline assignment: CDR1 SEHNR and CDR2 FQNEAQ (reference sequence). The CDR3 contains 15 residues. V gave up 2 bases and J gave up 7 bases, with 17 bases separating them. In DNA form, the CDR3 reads TGTGCCAGCAGCTTAAATGAGGGAAAAGATTCTGGCTACACCTTC. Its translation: CASSLNEGKDSGYTF.

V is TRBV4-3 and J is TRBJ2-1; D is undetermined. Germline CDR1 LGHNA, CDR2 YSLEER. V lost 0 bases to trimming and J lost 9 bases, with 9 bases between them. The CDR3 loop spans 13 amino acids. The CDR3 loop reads CASSQEGRTEQFF. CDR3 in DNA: TGCGCCAGCAGCCAAGAGGGCAGAACTGAGCAGTTCTTC.

The CDR3 sequence is CASSLGDRDRETQYF. CDR3 nucleotide sequence: TGCGCCAGCAGCTTGGGTGACAGGGATCGGGAGACCCAGTACTTC. The chain combines TRBV5-1 with TRBJ2-5; 7 nucleotides match TRBD1. CDR1 and CDR2 from the germline V gene are SGHRS and YFSETQ. This CDR3 spans 15 amino acids. Trimming took 0 bases from V and 5 from J; bases not matched to a gene: 7.

The CDR3 coding sequence is TGCAGCGTTGAAAGAGGGAAAGCTAACTATGGCTACACCTTC. Translation gives CSVERGKANYGYTF. This chain joins TRBV29-1 and TRBJ1-2; no clear D. This CDR3 region has 14 residues. CDR1 is SQVTM and CDR2 is ANQGSEA in the germline V gene. Trimming pared 2 bases from V and 0 bases from J, leaving 10 bases between. The full variable domain, completed using reference TRBV29-1 and TRBJ1-2, is SAVISQKPSRDICQRGTSLTIQCQVDSQVTMMFWYRQQPGQSLTLIATANQGSEATYESGFVIDKFPISRPNLTFSTLTVSNMSPEDSSIYLCSVERGKANYGYTFGSGTRLTVV.

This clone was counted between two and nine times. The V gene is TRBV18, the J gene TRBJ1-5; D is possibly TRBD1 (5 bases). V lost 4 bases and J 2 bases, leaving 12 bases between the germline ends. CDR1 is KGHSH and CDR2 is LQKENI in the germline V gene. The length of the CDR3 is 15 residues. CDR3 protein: CASSQNQGGNQPQHF. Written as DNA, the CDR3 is TGTGCCAGCTCACAGAATCAGGGTGGCAATCAGCCCCAGCATTTT. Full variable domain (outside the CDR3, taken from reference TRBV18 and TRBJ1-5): NAGVMQNPRHLVRRRGQEARLRCSPMKGHSHVYWYRQLPEEGLKFMVYLQKENIIDESGMPKERFSAEFPKEGPSILRIQQVVRGDSAAYFCASSQNQGGNQPQHFGDGTRLSIL.

CDR3 residues: CASSSYLRQGPTDTQYF. DNA of the CDR3: TGTGCCAGCAGCTCCTATCTAAGACAGGGCCCCACAGATACGCAGTATTTT. The chain joins TRBV7-8 to TRBJ2-3, with 7 bases matching TRBD1. CDR3 length: 17 residues. The V segment lost 4 bases and the J segment 2 bases; nucleotides outside the gene matches: 12. CDR1 is SGHVS and CDR2 is FQNEAQ in the germline V gene.

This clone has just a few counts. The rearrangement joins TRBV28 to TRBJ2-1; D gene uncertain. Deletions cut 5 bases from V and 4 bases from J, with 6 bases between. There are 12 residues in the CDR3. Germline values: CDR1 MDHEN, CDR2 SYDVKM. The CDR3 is CASSTVYNEQFF. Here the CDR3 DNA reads TGTGCCAGCAGTACAGTTTACAATGAGCAGTTCTTC.

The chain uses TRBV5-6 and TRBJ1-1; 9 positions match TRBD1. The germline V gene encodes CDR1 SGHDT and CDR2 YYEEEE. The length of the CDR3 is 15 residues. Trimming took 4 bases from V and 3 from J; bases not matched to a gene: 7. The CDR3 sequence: CASSRRDRDDTEAFF. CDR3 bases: TGTGCCAGCAGCCGGCGGGACAGGGACGACACTGAAGCTTTCTTT. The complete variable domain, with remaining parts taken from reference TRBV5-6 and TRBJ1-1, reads DAGVTQSPTHLIKTRGQQVTLRCSPKSGHDTVSWYQQALGQGPQFIFQYYEEEERQRGNFPDRFSGHQFPNYSSELNVNALLLGDSALYLCASSRRDRDDTEAFFGQGTRLTVV.

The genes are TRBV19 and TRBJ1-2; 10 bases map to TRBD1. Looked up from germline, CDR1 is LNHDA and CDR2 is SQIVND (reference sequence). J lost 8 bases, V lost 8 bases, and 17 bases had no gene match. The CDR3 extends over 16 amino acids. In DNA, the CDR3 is TGTGCCAGTGGACAGGGGGTGGGACAGGGCTTCGGAGGCTACACCTTC. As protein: CASGQGVGQGFGGYTF.

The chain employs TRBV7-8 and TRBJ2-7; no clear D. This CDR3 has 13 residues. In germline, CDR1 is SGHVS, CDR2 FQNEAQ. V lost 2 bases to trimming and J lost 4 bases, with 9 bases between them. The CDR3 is CASSLTESYEQYF. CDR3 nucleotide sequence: TGTGCCAGCAGCTTAACAGAGTCTTACGAGCAGTACTTC.